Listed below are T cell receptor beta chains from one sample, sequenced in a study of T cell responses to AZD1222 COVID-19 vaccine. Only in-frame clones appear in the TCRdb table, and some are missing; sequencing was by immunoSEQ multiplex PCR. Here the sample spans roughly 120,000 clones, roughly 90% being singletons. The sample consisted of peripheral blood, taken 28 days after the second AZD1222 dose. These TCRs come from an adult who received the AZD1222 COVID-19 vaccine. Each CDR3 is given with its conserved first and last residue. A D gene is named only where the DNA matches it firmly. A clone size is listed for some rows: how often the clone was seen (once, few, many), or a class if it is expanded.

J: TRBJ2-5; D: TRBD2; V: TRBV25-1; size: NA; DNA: TGTGCCAGCAGTGAGGAACTGTCCGGGACTACCCAAGAGACCCAGTACTTC; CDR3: CASSEELSGTTQETQYF
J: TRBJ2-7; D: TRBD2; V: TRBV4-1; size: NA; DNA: TGCGCCAGCAGCCAGCGGGAGCTCTACGAGCAGTACTTC; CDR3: CASSQRELYEQYF
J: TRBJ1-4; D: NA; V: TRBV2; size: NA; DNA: TGTGCCAGCAGTGTCTTTGGGTCAACTAATGAAAAACTGTTTTTT; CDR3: CASSVFGSTNEKLFF
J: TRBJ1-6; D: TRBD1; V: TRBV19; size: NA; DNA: TGTGCCAGTAGTATCGGGGACCCAAGACAGGGGAGTAATTCACCCCTCCACTTT; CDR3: CASSIGDPRQGSNSPLHF
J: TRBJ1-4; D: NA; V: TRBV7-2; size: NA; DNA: TGTGCCAGCAGCTTAGCTGCAGGGGATGAAAAACTGTTTTTT; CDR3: CASSLAAGDEKLFF
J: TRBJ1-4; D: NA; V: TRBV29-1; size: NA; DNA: TGCAGCGTTAATGGACCCGGCTTAGAAAAACTGTTTTTT; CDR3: CSVNGPGLEKLFF
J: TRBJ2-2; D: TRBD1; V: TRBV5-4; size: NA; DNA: TGTGCCAGCAGCTTGAGGCAGGGGGCCGGGGAGCTGTTTTTT; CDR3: CASSLRQGAGELFF
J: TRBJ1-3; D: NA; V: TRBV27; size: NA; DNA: TGTGCCAGCAGTTTGGGGGTAGCTGGAAACACCATATATTTT; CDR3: CASSLGVAGNTIYF
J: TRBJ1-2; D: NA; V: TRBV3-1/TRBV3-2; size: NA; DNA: TGTGCCAGCAGCCTCCGCGACCGGTGGGGCTATGGCTACACCTTC; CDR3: CASSLRDRWGYGYTF
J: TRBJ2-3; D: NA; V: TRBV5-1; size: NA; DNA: TGCGCCAGCAGGTTATGGGGAGATACGCAGTATTTT; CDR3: CASRLWGDTQYF
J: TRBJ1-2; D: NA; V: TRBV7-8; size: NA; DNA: TGTGCCAGCAGCTTGCGGGACAACTATGGCTACACCTTC; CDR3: CASSLRDNYGYTF
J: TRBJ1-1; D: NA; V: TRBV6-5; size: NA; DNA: TGTGCCAGCAGTTACGAGGGAACGAGCACTGAAGCTTTCTTT; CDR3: CASSYEGTSTEAFF
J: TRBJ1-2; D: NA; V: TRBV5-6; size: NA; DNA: TGTGCCAGCAGCTTGGCCGATCGGGGAGGCTATGGCTACACCTTC; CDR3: CASSLADRGGYGYTF
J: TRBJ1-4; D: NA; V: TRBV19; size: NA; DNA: TGTGCCAGTCGTGTTGCAACTAATGAAAAACTGTTTTTT; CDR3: CASRVATNEKLFF
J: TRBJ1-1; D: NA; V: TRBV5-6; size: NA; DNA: TGTGCCAGCAGCTTTCTCGGCGCAGGGTCCAATGAAGCTTTCTTT; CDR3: CASSFLGAGSNEAFF
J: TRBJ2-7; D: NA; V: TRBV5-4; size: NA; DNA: TGTGCCAGCAGTTCGGATAGTTGGGGCGAGCAGTACTTC; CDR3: CASSSDSWGEQYF
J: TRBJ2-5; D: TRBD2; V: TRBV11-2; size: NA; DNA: TGTGCCAGCAGTTCGTACAGCGGGGGCTCTCAAGAGACCCAGTACTTC; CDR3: CASSSYSGGSQETQYF
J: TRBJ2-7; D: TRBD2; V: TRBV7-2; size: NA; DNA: TGTGCCAGCAGCTTAGGAGTGGGGACTAGAGTTTTGCAGTACTTC; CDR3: CASSLGVGTRVLQYF
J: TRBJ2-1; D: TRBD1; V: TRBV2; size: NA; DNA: TGTGCCACTGGACAGGGTAACGAGCAGTTCTTC; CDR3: CATGQGNEQFF
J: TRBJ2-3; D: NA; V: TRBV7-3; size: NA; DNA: TGTGCCAGCAGCCCCCTTGGGGCAGATACGCAGTATTTT; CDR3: CASSPLGADTQYF
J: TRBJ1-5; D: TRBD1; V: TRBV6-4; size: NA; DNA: TGTGCCAGCAGTCCAGGGGGCAGTGGCAATCAGCCCCAGCATTTT; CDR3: CASSPGGSGNQPQHF
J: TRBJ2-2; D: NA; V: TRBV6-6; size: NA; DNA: TGTGCCAGCAGACAGGGATGGACCGGGGAGCTGTTTTTT; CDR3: CASRQGWTGELFF
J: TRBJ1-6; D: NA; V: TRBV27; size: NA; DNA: TGTGCCAGTACAGTGCTCAGCTCCTATAATTCACCCCTCCACTTT; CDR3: CASTVLSSYNSPLHF
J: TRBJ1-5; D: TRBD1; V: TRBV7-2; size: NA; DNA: TGTGCCAGCAGCTCGAGAAGACGGGACAGAAGCAATCAGCCCCAGCATTTT; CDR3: CASSSRRRDRSNQPQHF
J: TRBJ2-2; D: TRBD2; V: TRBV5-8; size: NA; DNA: TGTGCCAGCAGCTTGAGGGGACGGGGGGCCGGGGAGCTGTTTTTT; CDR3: CASSLRGRGAGELFF
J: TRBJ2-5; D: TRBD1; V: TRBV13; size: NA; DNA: TGTGCCAGCAGCCCCGAGCGACAGGGGCAAGAGACCCAGTACTTC; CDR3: CASSPERQGQETQYF
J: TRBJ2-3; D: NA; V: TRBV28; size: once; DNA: TGTGCCAGCAGTTTATTAACGGCAGGGCGCACAGATACGCAGTATTTT; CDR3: CASSLLTAGRTDTQYF
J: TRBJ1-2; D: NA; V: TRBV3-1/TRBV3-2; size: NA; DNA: TGTGCCAGCAGCCAAGCCGGCGGAACCCCCTATGGCTACACCTTC; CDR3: CASSQAGGTPYGYTF
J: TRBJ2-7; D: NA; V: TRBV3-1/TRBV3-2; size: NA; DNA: TGTGCCAGCAGCCAAGACGGCCCCGTGCAGTACTTC; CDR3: CASSQDGPVQYF
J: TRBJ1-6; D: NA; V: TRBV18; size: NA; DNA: TGTGCCAGCTCACCACCGTCTAAGACCAGCTCCTATAATTCACCCCTCCACTTT; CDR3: CASSPPSKTSSYNSPLHF
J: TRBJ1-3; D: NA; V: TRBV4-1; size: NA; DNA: TGCGCCAGCAGCAAAGGGGTAGGAGACCACAAGAATAGAGCCAAAAGAAACACCATATATTTT; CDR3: CASSKGVGDHKNRAKRNTIYF
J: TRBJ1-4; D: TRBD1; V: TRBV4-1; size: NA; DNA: TGCGCCAGCAGCCCGTCCACTTCTACAGGGGGCGGAATTGAAAAACTGTTTTTT; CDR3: CASSPSTSTGGGIEKLFF
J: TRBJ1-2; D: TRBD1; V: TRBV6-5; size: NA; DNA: TGTGCCAGCAGTAACCCTCCGGGACAGGGAAGTGGCTACACCTTC; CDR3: CASSNPPGQGSGYTF
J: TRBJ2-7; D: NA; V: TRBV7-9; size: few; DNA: TGTGCCAGCAGCTTAGGCAGGATCGGGGTCGGCGAGCAGTACTTC; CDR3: CASSLGRIGVGEQYF
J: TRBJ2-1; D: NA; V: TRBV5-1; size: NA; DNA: TGCGCCAGCAGCTTGGTCGACAGTCGGGATGAGCAGTTCTTC; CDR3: CASSLVDSRDEQFF
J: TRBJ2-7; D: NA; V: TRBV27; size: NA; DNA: TGTGCCAGCAGCCCAAGCTCCTACGAGCAGTACTTC; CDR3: CASSPSSYEQYF
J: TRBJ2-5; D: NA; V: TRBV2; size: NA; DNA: TGTGCCAGCAGGGCAGTTGGCGAGACCCAGTACTTC; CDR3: CASRAVGETQYF
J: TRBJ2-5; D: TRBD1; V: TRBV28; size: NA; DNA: TGTGCCAGCAGCGACAGGGAATTTAGTGAAGAGACCCAGTACTTC; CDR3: CASSDREFSEETQYF
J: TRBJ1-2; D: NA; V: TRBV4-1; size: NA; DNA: TGCGCCAGCCACCAGCCAGGACAGCTCTACGGCTACACCTTC; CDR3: CASHQPGQLYGYTF
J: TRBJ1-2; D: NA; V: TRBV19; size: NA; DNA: TGTGCCAGTAGTATGGGGCCCCAGTATGGCTACACCTTC; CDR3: CASSMGPQYGYTF
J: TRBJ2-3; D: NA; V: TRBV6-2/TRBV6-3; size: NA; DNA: TGTGCCAGCAGTTACCCCCCGGGGGAAGATACGCAGTATTTT; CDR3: CASSYPPGEDTQYF
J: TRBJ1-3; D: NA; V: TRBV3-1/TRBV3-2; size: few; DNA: TGTGCCAGCAGCCAAGAACAGTATGGAAACACCATATATTTT; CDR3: CASSQEQYGNTIYF
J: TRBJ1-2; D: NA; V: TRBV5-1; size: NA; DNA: TGCGCCAGCAGCCCAAGCCTCGGGGATGGCTACACCTTC; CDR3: CASSPSLGDGYTF
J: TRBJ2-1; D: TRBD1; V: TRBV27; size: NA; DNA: TGTGCCAGCAGTCTAAGACAGGGGGCAATTATAGATGAGCAGTTCTTC; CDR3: CASSLRQGAIIDEQFF
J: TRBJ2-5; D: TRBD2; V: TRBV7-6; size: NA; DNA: TGTGCCAGCAGAAAACTAGCGGGGCAAGAGACCCAGTACTTC; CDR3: CASRKLAGQETQYF
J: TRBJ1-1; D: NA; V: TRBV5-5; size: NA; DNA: TGTGCCAGCAGCAAGACACCCCAGGCTCAGAACACTGAAGCTTTCTTT; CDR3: CASSKTPQAQNTEAFF
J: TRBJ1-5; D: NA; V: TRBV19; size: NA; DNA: TGTGCCAGCTCTCGTGGGGTAGTTAGTAGCAATCAGCCCCAGCATTTT; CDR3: CASSRGVVSSNQPQHF
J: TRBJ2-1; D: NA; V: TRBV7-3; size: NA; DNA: TGTGCCAGCAGCCGAGACCCGGGTTCCTACAATGAGCAGTTCTTC; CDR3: CASSRDPGSYNEQFF
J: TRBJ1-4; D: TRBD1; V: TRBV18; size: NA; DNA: TGTGCCAGCTCACCACCCGGGGGGACAGTCAATGAAAAACTGTTTTTT; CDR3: CASSPPGGTVNEKLFF
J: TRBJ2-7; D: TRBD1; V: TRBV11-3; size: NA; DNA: TGTGCCAGCAGCTCAACTAGGGGGACAGGGGGGTTCTACGAGCAGTACTTC; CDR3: CASSSTRGTGGFYEQYF
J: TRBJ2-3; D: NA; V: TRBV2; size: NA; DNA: TGTGCCAGCAGTGAGGGGGAAGATACGCAGTATTTT; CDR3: CASSEGEDTQYF